This entry lists 26 T cell receptor beta chains sequenced from one sample in a study of PD-1 and CTLA-4 blockade in melanoma. TCRdb keeps only in-frame clones here, not all; method: immunoSEQ multiplex PCR. This sample has about 32,000 clones; about 85% occur once, and the top ten carry around 6.3%. The material was CD8+ T cells from peripheral blood, obtained from a patient given anti-PD-1 treatment. These receptors all stem from a human donor with melanoma.

The chain couples TRBV10-3 to TRBJ2-2; D remains ambiguous. V lost 2 bases, J lost 5 bases, and 6 bases lay in between. Germline-derived CDR1 and CDR2 are ENHRY and SYGVKD. The CDR3 consists of 13 residues. The DNA of the CDR3 is TGTGCCATCAGTGAGGAGAATACCGGGGAGCTGTTTTTT. Its translation is CAISEENTGELFF.

In its sample, this clone was seen once. This rearrangement joins TRBV11-3 to TRBJ1-3; D ambiguous. The V end was cut by 5 bases, the J end by 2 bases, with 19 bases between. Germline V gene data show CDR1 as SGHNT and CDR2 as YENEEA. This CDR3 comprises 17 residues. In nucleotides, the CDR3 is TGTGCCAGCAGCCCCACATCTGCGGGGAACGCTGGAAACACCATATATTTT. Protein: CASSPTSAGNAGNTIYF.

The chain recombines TRBV7-9 with TRBJ2-4, with 7 bases matching TRBD1. This CDR3 contains 14 residues. From germline, CDR1 is SEHNR and CDR2 FQNEAQ (reference sequence). Trimming at V came to 3 bases and at J to 7 bases, leaving 6 bases not matched to a gene. CDR3 DNA sequence: TGTGCCAGCAGCTTGGGACAGCAAGGGAACATTCAGTACTTC. The encoded protein is CASSLGQQGNIQYF. Based on the CDR3 plus reference TRBV7-9 and TRBJ2-4, the full variable domain is DTGVSQNPRHKITKRGQNVTFRCDPISEHNRLYWYRQTLGQGPEFLTYFQNEAQLEKSRLLSDRFSAERPKGSFSTLEIQRTEQGDSAMYLCASSLGQQGNIQYFGAGTRLSVL.

V and J are TRBV28 and TRBJ1-1, with 11 bases matching TRBD1. CDR3 size: 18 residues. Trimming took 4 bases from V and 3 from J; bases not matched to a gene: 13. The germline V gene encodes CDR1 MDHEN and CDR2 SYDVKM. Here the CDR3 reads CASSSEDRGRPKDTEAFF. The CDR3 DNA is TGTGCCAGCAGTTCTGAGGACAGGGGGCGGCCGAAGGACACTGAAGCTTTCTTT. The whole variable domain, filled in from reference TRBV28 and TRBJ1-1, reads DVKVTQSSRYLVKRTGEKVFLECVQDMDHENMFWYRQDPGLGLRLIYFSYDVKMKEKGDIPEGYSVSREKKERFSLILESASTNQTSMYLCASSSEDRGRPKDTEAFFGQGTRLTVV.

The chain has TRBV5-1 and TRBJ1-4; TRBD1 is a possible D gene (5 bases). Per the germline V gene, CDR1 is SGHRS and CDR2 is YFSETQ. This CDR3 has 14 amino acids. V was clipped by 4 bases and J by 8 bases, with 15 bases between them. CDR3 sequence: CASSPRTRGEKLFF. The CDR3 nucleotides are TGCGCCAGCAGCCCTCGGACACGGGGGGAAAAACTGTTTTTT. The full variable domain, rest sourced from reference TRBV5-1 and TRBJ1-4, is KAGVTQTPRYLIKTRGQQVTLSCSPISGHRSVSWYQQTPGQGLQFLFEYFSETQRNKGNFPGRFSGRQFSNSRSEMNVSTLELGDSALYLCASSPRTRGEKLFFGSGTQLSVL.

The chain uses TRBV14 and TRBJ2-2; a weak D match, TRBD2 (5 bases). V was clipped by 3 bases and J by 3 bases, with 11 bases between them. This CDR3 region has 15 residues. CDR1 is SGHDN, CDR2 FVKESK, per germline. In DNA, the CDR3 is TGTGCCAGCAGCCAGGCGGACTCTTACACCGGGGAGCTGTTTTTT. It codes for CASSQADSYTGELFF.

The chain combines TRBV7-6 with TRBJ2-3; 8 positions match TRBD2. The CDR3 has 17 residues. V gave up 5 bases and J gave up 2 bases; unmatched junction bases: 12. CDR1 is SGHVS, CDR2 FNYEAQ, per germline. CDR3 DNA sequence: TGTGCCAGCAGCCCGCCGGAGAGGCGGGGGGCCACAGATACGCAGTATTTT. Its translation is CASSPPERRGATDTQYF.

The chain is built from TRBV5-5 and TRBJ2-3; D unresolved. Germline-derived CDR1 and CDR2 are SGHKS and YYEKEE (reference sequence). The CDR3 consists of 16 residues. Trimming left V 1 base short and J 0 bases short, with 12 bases between. CDR3 loop: CASSLSGRLSTDTQYF. Written as DNA, the CDR3 is TGTGCCAGCAGCTTGAGTGGGCGACTTAGCACAGATACGCAGTATTTT.

The V gene is TRBV6-2 or TRBV6-3, the J gene TRBJ1-4; 8 nucleotides match TRBD1. V lost 5 bases, J lost 8 bases, and 7 bases stayed unmatched. The CDR3 is 14 amino acids. The germline V gene has CDR1 MNHEY and CDR2 SVGEGT. In nucleotides, the CDR3 is TGTGCCAGCAGTCCCGGACAGGGACGCGAAAAACTGTTTTTT. It codes for CASSPGQGREKLFF.

The genes are TRBV29-1 and TRBJ2-1; D uncertain. The V end lost 1 base, the J end lost 0 bases, and 7 bases lay between the germline ends. The CDR3 has 14 residues. The V gene's germline CDR1 is SQVTM and CDR2 ANQGSEA. Here the CDR3 DNA reads TGCAGCGTTGAAGCACCCCTCTCCTACAATGAGCAGTTCTTC. Translation gives CSVEAPLSYNEQFF.

The sample holds one count of this clone. The rearrangement joins TRBV3-1 (or the pseudogene TRBV3-2) to TRBJ2-5; weak D call: TRBD1 (6 bases). Trimming took off 0 bases at V and 0 bases at J, with 14 bases between the two ends. This CDR3 is 17 amino acids long. Germline loops: CDR1 LGHDT, CDR2 YNNKEL (reference sequence). This CDR3 reads CASSQDAGQTYQETQYF. CDR3 nucleotides: TGTGCCAGCAGCCAAGACGCCGGACAGACATACCAAGAGACCCAGTACTTC.

The chain employs TRBV30 and TRBJ1-1; possibly TRBD1 for D (5 bases). Trimming shortened V by 5 bases and J by 1 base, and 14 bases separated the two germline ends. This CDR3 is 14 amino acids long. Germline CDR1 is GTSNPN and CDR2 is SVGIG (reference sequence). The CDR3 is CAWEEWGGNTEAFF. CDR3 in DNA: TGTGCCTGGGAAGAGTGGGGGGGGAACACTGAAGCTTTCTTT.

The V call is TRBV19, the J call TRBJ2-3, with D perhaps TRBD2 (6 bases). The CDR3 runs to 15 residues. The germline V and J ends were trimmed by 6 bases and 1 base, with 14 bases remaining between them. The V gene's germline CDR1 is LNHDA and CDR2 SQIVND (reference sequence). The CDR3 DNA follows: TGTGCCAGTAGCTTTAATCCGGGGGGCACAGATACGCAGTATTTT. Its protein product is CASSFNPGGTDTQYF.

The chain is built from TRBV30 and TRBJ1-2; maybe TRBD1 (5 bases). V was trimmed by 1 base and J by 4 bases, leaving 13 bases between them. Germline CDR1 reads GTSNPN; CDR2 reads SVGIG (reference sequence). The CDR3 has 14 residues. The CDR3 reads CAWSDQGGSYGYTF. CDR3 nucleotides: TGTGCCTGGAGTGACCAGGGAGGAAGCTATGGCTACACCTTC.

The chain joins TRBV5-1 to TRBJ1-1; possible D gene TRBD1, 5 bases. The CDR3 is 13 residues long. Germline CDR1 SGHRS, CDR2 YFSETQ. Trimming cost V 2 bases and J 8 bases, with 13 bases left between them. DNA for the CDR3: TGCGCCAGCAGCTTCAGCCGTGGGGGGGAAGCTTTCTTT. Its protein is CASSFSRGGEAFF.

The genes are TRBV28 and TRBJ1-2; TRBD1 aligns across 7 bases. The CDR3 covers 20 residues. Per germline, CDR1 MDHEN and CDR2 SYDVKM. The junction had 23 bases not matched to a gene; V was cut back by 5 bases and J by 2 bases. This chain's CDR3 is CASSTYDREFPPEKNYGYTF. DNA for the CDR3: TGTGCCAGCAGTACCTATGACAGGGAATTTCCCCCGGAAAAAAACTATGGCTACACCTTC.

The rearrangement joins TRBV30 to TRBJ2-7; 7 nucleotides align to TRBD2. The CDR3 length is 15 residues. J gave up 1 base and V 0 bases, and 6 bases lay outside the gene matches. The germline CDR1 and CDR2 sequences are GTSNPN and SVGIG (reference sequence). CDR3 in amino acids: CAWSVGRGRSYEQYF. The CDR3, as DNA: TGTGCCTGGAGTGTAGGGCGGGGGAGATCCTACGAGCAGTACTTC.

This clone was seen only once. The chain employs TRBV7-3 and TRBJ2-1, with a possible D match to TRBD2 (6 bases). V was trimmed by 2 bases and J by 8 bases, leaving 16 bases between them. Germline assignment: CDR1 SGHTA and CDR2 FQGTGA. The CDR3 extends over 15 amino acids. The CDR3 DNA is TGTGCCAGCAGCTTACCCGCCTCGGGGGAGGATGAGCAGTTCTTC. It translates to CASSLPASGEDEQFF.

V and J are TRBV30 and TRBJ1-1, with D hard to call. V was shortened by 0 bases and J by 1 base, with 9 bases between the two germline ends. The CDR3 consists of 14 residues. The germline V gene has CDR1 GTSNPN and CDR2 SVGIG (reference sequence). CDR3 residues: CAWSVGLQNTEAFF. The CDR3 nucleotides are TGTGCCTGGAGTGTTGGACTACAGAACACTGAAGCTTTCTTT.

The chain links TRBV4-3 to TRBJ2-7; TRBD2 agrees at 9 bases. Germline CDR1 and CDR2: LGHNA and YSLEER. V lost 2 bases, J lost 7 bases, and 9 bases stayed unmatched. The CDR3 runs 15 residues. The CDR3 here is CASSQYVASGVEQYF. CDR3 bases: TGCGCCAGCAGCCAATACGTGGCTAGCGGGGTTGAGCAGTACTTC.

The chain recombines TRBV19 with TRBJ1-5; D is unresolved. There are 17 residues in the CDR3. Germline CDR1 LNHDA, CDR2 SQIVND (reference sequence). Trimming removed 4 bases from V and 2 bases from J, with 18 bases in between. The CDR3 spells CASSTDPRQKGNQPQHF. CDR3 nucleotides: TGTGCCAGTAGTACTGACCCCAGACAAAAGGGCAATCAGCCCCAGCATTTT.

The V gene is TRBV10-3, the J gene TRBJ2-7; 10 bases are a match to TRBD1. The germline V gene has CDR1 ENHRY and CDR2 SYGVKD. The CDR3 has 14 residues. V was pared by 5 bases and J by 6 bases, with 7 bases of the junction left unmatched. The CDR3 region is CAISTTGGGSEQYF. CDR3 sequence (DNA): TGTGCCATCAGTACGACAGGGGGCGGATCCGAGCAGTACTTC.

The V and J genes are TRBV15 and TRBJ2-7, with D unresolved. The germline V gene encodes CDR1 LNHNV and CDR2 YYDKDF (reference sequence). The length of the CDR3 is 13 residues. V was cut by 5 bases and J by 3 bases, with 11 bases left in between. In DNA, the CDR3 is TGTGCCACCAGCCCGAATCTAAACTACGAGCAGTACTTC. Encoded protein: CATSPNLNYEQYF.

The chain links TRBV30 to TRBJ1-2; no clear D. The CDR3 sequence is 13 residues long. V shed 7 bases and J shed 0 bases, with 12 bases lying between them. Looked up from germline, CDR1 is GTSNPN and CDR2 is SVGIG (reference sequence). In DNA form, the CDR3 reads TGTGCCTCCCCCCTGGGAGCTAACTATGGCTACACCTTC. It encodes CASPLGANYGYTF.

The rearrangement joins TRBV25-1 to TRBJ1-4; D perhaps matches TRBD1 (6 bases). CDR3 length: 15 residues. CDR1 is MGHDK and CDR2 is SYGVNS in the germline V gene. Trimming took off 4 bases at V and 4 bases at J, with 13 bases between the two ends. Here the CDR3 reads CASSARDKFNEKLFF. CDR3 nucleotide sequence: TGTGCCAGCAGTGCCCGGGACAAATTTAATGAAAAACTGTTTTTT.

The rearrangement uses TRBV19 and TRBJ1-5; perhaps TRBD1 as D (6 bases). From germline, CDR1 is LNHDA and CDR2 SQIVND (reference sequence). Trimming cost V 9 bases and J 2 bases, with 14 bases left between them. This CDR3 is 14 amino acids long. CDR3 sequence: CASSGGGGNQPQHF. In nucleotides, the CDR3 is TGTGCCAGCTCCGGAGGGGGGGGCAATCAGCCCCAGCATTTT.